The source of this T cell receptor beta chain is a study of CD8+CD57+ T cells in acquired aplastic anemia. For CDR3 and TCR beta VDJ profiling, genomic DNA was the template used. TCRdb re-derived calls from the reads in MiXCR, one entry per CDR3 protein. The sample contains 200,000 to 250,000 distinct CDR3 sequences, approximately 65% of which appear only once. The CDR3 has 12 amino acids. V dropped 4 bases and J dropped 13 bases, with 12 bases sitting between them. In germline, CDR1 is SGHKS, CDR2 YYEKEE (reference sequence). The sequenced patients had an expansion of CD8+CD57+ cells seen by flow cytometry.

The sequenced sample consisted of sorted CD4+, CD8+, or CD8+CD57+ T cells (not recorded which) from PBMCs. V usage is TRBV5-5 and J usage is TRBJ1-6, with a weak D call TRBD1 (5 bases). The sequence was obtained from a human donor with aplastic anemia. The CDR3 protein is CASSPQEGPLHF. The DNA for the CDR3 is TGTGCCAGCAGCCCACAGGAGGGGCCCCTCCACTTT.